Following are 27 T cell receptor beta chains from one sample sequenced in a study of T-cell reconstitution after alpha-beta-depleted transplantation in children. The antigens of these receptors remain unknown. General study findings and limits: T-cell counts and diversity at one year following transplant were attributed mainly to newly produced T cells.

As it was prepared, the TCRbeta library received unique molecular identifiers. TCRdb passed the PCR reads through MiXCR, listing each CDR3 protein once. The sample records about 300,000 distinct CDR3 sequences, around 7.1% being singletons. The sample in question was peripheral blood, obtained 360 days after TCRalphabeta/CD19-depleted stem cell transplant. The receptors shown here come from a female patient aged 2-9 years who had a stem cell transplant for Fanconi anemia, so the T cells may come from the graft donor.

DNA of the CDR3: TGTGCCAGCAGCTTAGGACATTACCACCGAGAGACCCAGTACTTC. As protein: CASSLGHYHRETQYF. The chain is built from TRBV7-9 and TRBJ2-5; unclear D gene. The CDR3 consists of 15 residues. In germline, CDR1 is SEHNR, CDR2 FQNEAQ (reference sequence). V gave up 1 base and J gave up 4 bases, with 13 bases separating them.

This clonotype was observed a handful of times. V gene TRBV6-2 or TRBV6-3 combines with J gene TRBJ1-2, with TRBD1 matching over 7 bases. Germline lookup yields CDR1 MNHEY and CDR2 SVGEGT. The CDR3 consists of 13 residues. J lost 6 bases, V lost 2 bases, and 3 bases had no gene match. CDR3 sequence (DNA): TGTGCCAGCAGTTACGGACAGGATAATGGCTACACCTTC. Its translation: CASSYGQDNGYTF.

The genes are TRBV6-2 or TRBV6-3 and TRBJ1-1; 7 bases fit TRBD1. This CDR3 is 14 amino acids long. Germline V gene data show CDR1 as MNHEY and CDR2 as SVGEGT. The junction had 8 bases not matched to a gene; V was cut back by 6 bases and J by 4 bases. In nucleotides, the CDR3 is TGTGCCAGCAGGCGTGACAGGGTGGTCACTGAAGCTTTCTTT. As protein: CASRRDRVVTEAFF.

This clonotype was seen many times. The chain employs TRBV20-1 and TRBJ1-5; D perhaps matches TRBD1 (6 bases). Between the trimmed V and J ends, which lost 2 bases and 2 bases, there was a span of 10 bases. From germline, CDR1 is DFQATT and CDR2 SNEGSKA (reference sequence). The length of the CDR3 is 14 residues. The CDR3 DNA is TGCAGTGCTAGAAGGGGGGCTGGCAATCAGCCCCAGCATTTT. Protein sequence: CSARRGAGNQPQHF.

The chain is built from TRBV20-1 and TRBJ2-1; tentatively, D is TRBD2 (6 bases). This CDR3 contains 16 residues. The V and J ends lost 4 bases and 0 bases respectively, with 16 bases between them. CDR1 is DFQATT and CDR2 is SNEGSKA in the germline V gene (reference sequence). CDR3 sequence: CSATYGGFSSYNEQFF. The CDR3 nucleotides read TGCAGTGCTACGTACGGGGGATTCAGCTCCTACAATGAGCAGTTCTTC.

Only a few counts were recorded for this clonotype. The chain links TRBV29-1 to TRBJ1-6; 9 nucleotides align to TRBD1. Germline V gene lookup returns CDR1 SQVTM and CDR2 ANQGSEA. Unmatched junction bases numbered 2, after V lost 5 bases and J lost 6 bases. The CDR3 has 13 amino acids. CDR3 in amino acids: CSVKQGANSPLHF. The CDR3 DNA follows: TGCAGCGTTAAACAGGGGGCTAATTCACCCCTCCACTTT.

This clonotype showed up just a few times. The chain has TRBV4-3 and TRBJ1-5; TRBD1 is a possible D gene (5 bases). Trimming cost V 0 bases and J 6 bases, with 12 bases left between them. Germline CDR1 LGHNA, CDR2 YSLEER. CDR3 length equals 15 residues. CDR3 residues: CASSQDLVRGQPQHF. The CDR3, as DNA: TGCGCCAGCAGCCAAGATTTGGTAAGGGGTCAGCCCCAGCATTTT.

The sample holds many counts of this clonotype. The gene calls are TRBV20-1 and TRBJ2-4; perhaps TRBD2 as D (5 bases). The CDR3 is 14 residues long. The V gene lost 0 bases and the J gene lost 2 bases, with 8 bases spanning the gap. Per germline, CDR1 DFQATT and CDR2 SNEGSKA (reference sequence). The CDR3 is CSARERGPKNIQYF. The CDR3 DNA follows: TGCAGTGCTAGAGAACGGGGTCCCAAAAACATTCAGTACTTC.

This sequence joins TRBV9 and TRBJ2-7; 11 bases are shared with TRBD1. Germline CDR1 reads SGDLS; CDR2 reads YYNGEE. Unmatched junction bases numbered 19, after V lost 4 bases and J lost 4 bases. CDR3 length: 19 residues. CDR3 nucleotide sequence: TGTGCCAGCAGCTTATGCCATCCCGGGACAGGGGGAGTTAAGTACGAGCAGTACTTC. This translates into CASSLCHPGTGGVKYEQYF.

Many counts were recorded for this clonotype. The genes are TRBV28 and TRBJ2-7; no reliable D call. The V end lost 4 bases, the J end lost 5 bases, and 3 bases lay between the germline ends. The CDR3 is 10 amino acids. Germline lookup yields CDR1 MDHEN and CDR2 SYDVKM. CDR3 nucleotides: TGTGCCAGCAGTTACCACGAGCAGTACTTC. This translates into CASSYHEQYF.

The chain couples TRBV5-1 to TRBJ2-5; no clear D. CDR1 SGHRS and CDR2 YFSETQ come from the germline V gene. This CDR3 is 15 amino acids long. The V and J ends lost 4 bases and 5 bases respectively, with 18 bases between them. The CDR3: CASSIGPPFRETQYF. The CDR3 DNA follows: TGCGCCAGCAGCATAGGACCCCCGTTTCGGGAGACCCAGTACTTC.

This clonotype was recorded at least ten times. The J gene is TRBJ2-5, the V gene TRBV4-2; D is perhaps TRBD1 (6 bases). Germline V gives CDR1 LGHNA, CDR2 YNFKEQ. This CDR3 contains 15 residues. The germline V and J ends were trimmed by 0 bases and 4 bases, with 12 bases remaining between them. The CDR3, as DNA: TGTGCCAGCAGCCAAGAACAGGGCAAAGGAGAGACCCAGTACTTC. Residues: CASSQEQGKGETQYF.

In this sample, this clonotype turned up many times. This chain connects TRBV12-3 or TRBV12-4 to TRBJ2-3; D unresolved. V was shortened by 3 bases and J by 2 bases, with 9 bases between the two germline ends. The CDR3 is 14 amino acids. The CDR3 sequence: CASSFSRPTDTQYF. The CDR3 DNA reads TGTGCCAGCAGTTTTAGTAGGCCCACAGATACGCAGTATTTT.

This clonotype has a count of ten or more. V usage is TRBV5-1 and J usage is TRBJ2-5; possibly TRBD1 for D (5 bases). CDR1 and CDR2 (germline): SGHRS, YFSETQ. This CDR3 spans 14 amino acids. The ends were cut back, 0 bases at V and 1 base at J, with 7 bases in the middle. DNA for the CDR3: TGCGCCAGCAGCTTGGCCACAGGCCAAGAGACCCAGTACTTC. Its protein product is CASSLATGQETQYF.

The chain is built from TRBV20-1 and TRBJ2-3; D gene ambiguous. Germline values: CDR1 DFQATT, CDR2 SNEGSKA (reference sequence). The V end was cut by 3 bases, the J end by 4 bases, with 14 bases between. The CDR3 is made up of 14 amino acids. CDR3 DNA sequence: TGCAGTGCTAGGGAAGGTAGACTCGCAGATACGCAGTATTTT. It translates to CSAREGRLADTQYF.

This clonotype has a count of ten or more. V and J are TRBV10-2 and TRBJ2-2, with TRBD1 as a possible D gene (5 bases). Germline CDR1 WSHSY, CDR2 SAAADI. V lost 8 bases and J lost 2, with 15 bases in between. CDR3 length: 15 amino acids. The CDR3 is CASRTQGLNTGELFF. CDR3 nucleotides: TGCGCCAGCCGCACTCAGGGCCTCAACACCGGGGAGCTGTTTTTT.

Points on this clonotype: This may arise from a read error, as a much more abundant clone is one base away. The chain has TRBV10-3 and TRBJ2-3; 9 nucleotides align to TRBD1. In germline, CDR1 is ENHRY, CDR2 SYGVKD. The CDR3 totals 16 residues. CDR3 in amino acids: CAVSESRGQGPNTQYF. The CDR3 DNA reads as TGTGCCGTCAGTGAGTCGAGGGGACAGGGACCGAATACGCAGTATTTT.

The genes are TRBV27 and TRBJ2-7; 12 positions agree with TRBD1. Germline assignment: CDR1 MNHEY and CDR2 SMNVEV (reference sequence). J gave up 3 bases and V 1 base, and 4 bases lay outside the gene matches. CDR3 length: 16 residues. The CDR3 region has the DNA TGTGCCAGCAGTTTATTGGGACAGGGGGCTCTCTACGAGCAGTACTTC. This encodes CASSLLGQGALYEQYF.

This clonotype came up many times. The chain joins TRBV12-3 or TRBV12-4 to TRBJ1-1, with D perhaps TRBD1 (6 bases). V was shortened by 2 bases and J by 1 base, with 11 bases between the two germline ends. The CDR3 has 15 residues. The CDR3 nucleotides read TGTGCCAGCAGTTTACCGCCGGGACAGAACACTGAAGCTTTCTTT. It codes for CASSLPPGQNTEAFF.

Concerning this clonotype itself: A much larger clone lies one base from this, so it may be a read error. The CDR3 DNA follows: TGTGCCAGCAGCTCGGGACACCTCTACGAGCAGTACTTC. Its translation: CASSSGHLYEQYF. This chain connects TRBV3-1 to TRBJ2-7; D possibly corresponds to TRBD1 (6 bases). This CDR3 spans 13 amino acids. The V gene's germline CDR1 is LGHDT and CDR2 YNNKEL (reference sequence). Trimming shortened V by 5 bases and J by 3 bases, and 11 bases separated the two germline ends.

The sample holds a few counts of this clonotype. The V and J genes are TRBV11-2 and TRBJ1-2, with a weak D call TRBD1 (6 bases). The germline V and J ends were trimmed by 5 bases and 5 bases, with 21 bases remaining between them. The CDR3 length is 16 residues. Germline V gene lookup returns CDR1 SGHAT and CDR2 FQNNGV. CDR3 sequence reads: CASSLPPGAIRYGYTF. Written as DNA, the CDR3 is TGTGCCAGCAGCCTCCCCCCAGGGGCGATACGATATGGCTACACCTTC.

This clonotype occurred many times. The CDR3 region has the DNA TGTGCCAGCAGTCGACACGGGGACACTGAAGCTTTCTTT. It yields the protein CASSRHGDTEAFF. The V gene is TRBV6-2 or TRBV6-3, the J gene TRBJ1-1; no definite D call. The CDR3 loop spans 13 amino acids. Between the trimmed V and J ends, which lost 5 bases and 3 bases, there was a span of 10 bases. Germline V gene sequence: CDR1 MNHEY, CDR2 SVGEGT.

The chain joins TRBV20-1 to TRBJ2-7; 8 bases line up with TRBD2. The CDR3 runs 12 residues. Losses at the gene ends were 7 bases for V and 6 bases for J; bases not matched to a gene: 8. Germline loops: CDR1 DFQATT, CDR2 SNEGSKA (reference sequence). The CDR3 reads CSGRAGGFEQYF. The CDR3 DNA follows: TGCAGTGGACGCGCGGGGGGTTTCGAGCAGTACTTC.

The rearrangement uses TRBV6-5 and TRBJ1-6; D gene unclear. V was clipped by 6 bases and J by 9 bases, with 18 bases between them. The CDR3 has 15 amino acids. Germline V CDR1 and CDR2: MNHEY, SVGAGI. The CDR3 loop is CASSRDIGNISPLHF. The CDR3 nucleotides read TGTGCCAGCAGCCGCGACATAGGGAACATTTCACCCCTCCACTTT.

In this sample, this clonotype turned up a few times. The chain employs TRBV6-5 and TRBJ2-2; D is possibly TRBD1 or TRBD2 (5 bases each). V was clipped by 3 bases and J by 1 base, with 12 bases between them. Germline CDR1 MNHEY, CDR2 SVGAGI. The CDR3 runs 16 residues. DNA of the CDR3: TGTGCCAGCAGTTATATCGGGACGAGGAACACCGGGGAGCTGTTTTTT. Translated: CASSYIGTRNTGELFF.

This clonotype was observed a handful of times. The rearrangement joins TRBV6-5 to TRBJ1-2; D unclear. V was pared by 0 bases and J by 1 base, with 12 bases between. The CDR3 covers 16 residues. Germline V gene lookup returns CDR1 MNHEY and CDR2 SVGAGI. Written as DNA, the CDR3 is TGTGCCAGCAGTTACTCAGGAGAAAGACTTAACTATGGCTACACCTTC. Its translation: CASSYSGERLNYGYTF.

This clonotype was seen at least ten times. J is TRBJ2-1 and V is TRBV6-1; TRBD2 is a possible D gene (5 bases). V was pared by 8 bases and J by 6 bases, with 8 bases between. The germline V gene has CDR1 MNHNS and CDR2 SASEGT. The CDR3 sequence is 11 residues long. The CDR3 reads CASDYLNEQFF. Here the CDR3 DNA reads TGTGCCAGCGACTATCTCAATGAGCAGTTCTTC.